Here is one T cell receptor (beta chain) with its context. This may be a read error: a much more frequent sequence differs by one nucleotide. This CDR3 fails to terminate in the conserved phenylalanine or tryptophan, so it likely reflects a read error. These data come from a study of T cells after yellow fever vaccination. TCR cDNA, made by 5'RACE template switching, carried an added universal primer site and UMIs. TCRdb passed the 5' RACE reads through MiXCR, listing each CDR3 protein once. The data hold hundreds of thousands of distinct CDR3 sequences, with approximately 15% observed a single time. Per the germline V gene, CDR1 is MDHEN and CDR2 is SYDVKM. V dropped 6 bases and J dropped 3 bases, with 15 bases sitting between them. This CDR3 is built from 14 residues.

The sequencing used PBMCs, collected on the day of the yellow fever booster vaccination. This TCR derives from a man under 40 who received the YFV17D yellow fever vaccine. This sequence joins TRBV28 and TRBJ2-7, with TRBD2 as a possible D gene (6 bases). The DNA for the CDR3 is TGTGCCAGCAGAGAAGGAGGGCTACTCTACGAGCAGTACTTG. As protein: CASREGGLLYEQYL.